This is a list of T cell receptor beta chains from one sample in a study of cytomegalovirus exposure and HLA in healthy donors. The repertoire was sequenced with immunoSEQ multiplex PCR; TCRdb's copy has only in-frame clones and lacks some. Found here are about 110,000 clones, roughly 70% of them singletons; the top ten hold 14%. Sequenced material: PBMCs. Receptor source: a woman in her thirties or forties in good health and CMV-seropositive. CDR3s include the opening cysteine and the closing phenylalanine or tryptophan. D genes are given only for firm matches. Size values are once, few and many counts, or a class for expanded clones, and some rows have none.

>-|TRBJ1-1|TRBV7-7|13|-
TGTGCTAGCAGCTTAGACAGGAACACTGAAGCTTTCTTT
CASSLDRNTEAFF
>TRBD2|TRBJ2-3|TRBV19|16|-
TGTGCCAGTAGTGCAAGACTAGCGCGCCGCACAGATACGCAGTATTTT
CASSARLARRTDTQYF
>-|TRBJ1-4|TRBV7-9|12|-
TGTGCCAGCAGCTCCCGGACAGAAAAACTGTTTTTT
CASSSRTEKLFF
>TRBD1|TRBJ2-1|TRBV5-1|14|-
TGCGCCAGTTCCGGGACAGGATTCATGAATGAGCAGTTCTTC
CASSGTGFMNEQFF
>-|TRBJ1-6|TRBV30|13|-
TGTGCCTGGAGTGCGGAGGATAATTCACCCCTCCACTTC
CAWSAEDNSPLHF
>TRBD1|TRBJ1-2|TRBV29-1|13|-
TGCAGCGTTACACAGGGGATTTATAATGGCTACACCTTC
CSVTQGIYNGYTF
>-|TRBJ2-7|TRBV2|12|-
TGTGCCAGCTATCGGGGTTCCCACGAGCAGTACTTC
CASYRGSHEQYF
>TRBD1|TRBJ2-6|TRBV30|17|-
TGTGCCTGGAGTCGGACAGGCGGAATCTCTGGGGCCAACGTCCTGACTTTC
CAWSRTGGISGANVLTF
>TRBD1|TRBJ2-7|TRBV27|13|-
TGTGCCAGCAGTGCTCGACAGGGCTACGAGCAGTACTTC
CASSARQGYEQYF
>-|TRBJ1-1|TRBV7-3|17|few
TGTGCCAGCAGCCGGGGGGGTTCCGGTGAGGGGAACACTGAAGCTTTCTTT
CASSRGGSGEGNTEAFF
>-|TRBJ1-5|TRBV6-5|15|once
TGTGCCAGCAGCCTCTTTTTTAATAGCAATCAGCCCCAGCATTTT
CASSLFFNSNQPQHF
>-|TRBJ2-3|TRBV10-1|15|few
TGCGCCAGCAGTCCGGGGGACGGAATCACAGATACGCAGTATTTT
CASSPGDGITDTQYF
>TRBD1|TRBJ1-2|TRBV6-5|14|once
TGTGCCAGCCGACAGGGGGCCGTACTCTATGGCTACACCTTC
CASRQGAVLYGYTF
>TRBD2|TRBJ2-1|TRBV9|15|-
TGTGCCAGCAGCGTAGGAGGGCTAGCGGGGGTTGAGCAGTTCTTC
CASSVGGLAGVEQFF
>-|TRBJ2-3|TRBV7-2|15|-
TGTGCCAGCAGCTTAGTAACAGCTAAAACAGATACGCAGTATTTT
CASSLVTAKTDTQYF
>-|TRBJ1-4|TRBV10-3|17|-
TGTGCCATCAGTGATCACAGGGACTATTCAACTAATGAAAAACTGTTTTTT
CAISDHRDYSTNEKLFF
>-|TRBJ1-1|TRBV7-9|12|once
TGTGCCAGCAGCCCGGAGGAGGGATTGGCTTTCTTT
CASSPEEGLAFF
>TRBD1|TRBJ2-5|TRBV10-1|14|-
TGCGCCAGCAGCCCAGGGACAGCTCAAGAGACCCAGTACTTC
CASSPGTAQETQYF
>TRBD2|TRBJ2-3|TRBV14|15|-
TGTGCCAGCAGCGGCGAGCGGGGGGCCACAGATACGCAGTATTTT
CASSGERGATDTQYF
>-|TRBJ1-4|TRBV21-1|14|-
TGTGCCAGCAGCACGGGGTTATGGGATGAAAAACTGTTTTTT
CASSTGLWDEKLFF
>TRBD1|TRBJ1-2|TRBV30|16|-
TGTGCCTGGAGAGAAAGACAGAGTCTGTCAGGGGGAGGCTACACCTTC
CAWRERQSLSGGGYTF
>TRBD1|TRBJ1-2|TRBV7-8|17|-
TGTGCCAGTACCCCCGGGACAGGGGGAGCACCTAACTATGGCTACACCTTC
CASTPGTGGAPNYGYTF
>TRBD2|TRBJ2-4|TRBV5-4|17|-
TGTGCCAGCAGCTCCGGTGGGGAGGGCCTAGCCAAAAACATTCAGTACTTC
CASSSGGEGLAKNIQYF
>TRBD1|TRBJ2-5|TRBV5-4|14|-
TGTGCCAGCAGCTTACGGGACAGGGGCGAGACCCAGTACTTC
CASSLRDRGETQYF
>-|TRBJ1-2|TRBV19|13|-
TGTGCCAGTAGTATTGATAATCTAGGTGGCTACACCTTC
CASSIDNLGGYTF
>TRBD1|TRBJ2-5|TRBV27|12|-
TGTGCCAGCAGTGACGACAGGGGGATCCAGTACTTC
CASSDDRGIQYF
>-|TRBJ2-3|TRBV11-2|13|-
TGTGCCAGCAGCTTAGTACGCCTAGAGGTCCAGTATTTT
CASSLVRLEVQYF
>TRBD1|TRBJ1-1|TRBV4-1|16|-
TGCGCCAGCAGTCAGTCCGCGGTAAGGGGGCCCACTGAAGCTTTCTTT
CASSQSAVRGPTEAFF
>-|TRBJ1-6|TRBV5-6|12|-
TGTGCCAGCACTCGGAGTTTGTCACCCCTCCACTTT
CASTRSLSPLHF
>-|TRBJ1-1|TRBV19|14|-
TGTGCCAGTAGCATACCCGGGGGGCACACTGAAGCTTTCTTT
CASSIPGGHTEAFF
>-|TRBJ1-6|TRBV27|18|once
TGTGCCAGCAGTGAAGGGACAAGCCATAGCTCCTATAATTCACCCCTCCACTTT
CASSEGTSHSSYNSPLHF
>TRBD1|TRBJ1-4|TRBV6-1|14|-
TGTGCCAGCAGTGATGGGACAGCTATTGAAAAACTGTTTTTT
CASSDGTAIEKLFF
>-|TRBJ2-3|TRBV4-2|16|once
TGTGCCAGCAGCCAAGTGGGGGCGCCTCCCACAGATACGCAGTATTTT
CASSQVGAPPTDTQYF
>-|TRBJ1-6|TRBV9|15|few
TGTGCCAGCAGCGTAAGGCCCGGGTTGAATTCACCCCTCCACTTT
CASSVRPGLNSPLHF
>-|TRBJ1-1|TRBV30|13|-
TGTGCCTGGAGTGGACAGGCTAACACTGAAGCTTTCTTT
CAWSGQANTEAFF
>-|TRBJ1-3|TRBV28|16|-
TGTGCCAGCAGTCCTCCCGACAGCTACTCTGGAAACACCATATATTTT
CASSPPDSYSGNTIYF
>-|TRBJ1-4|TRBV18|14|-
TGTGCCAGCTCACCGAATCGGGGTCCTGAAAAACTGTTTTTT
CASSPNRGPEKLFF
>-|TRBJ1-4|TRBV2|16|-
TGTGCCAGCAGGGAGCTCAGGGCCACCGCTAATGAAAAACTGTTTTTT
CASRELRATANEKLFF
>TRBD2|TRBJ2-3|TRBV6-4|16|many
TGTGCCAGCAGTGGGACTAGCGGGGGAAGCACAGATACGCAGTATTTT
CASSGTSGGSTDTQYF
>-|TRBJ1-1|TRBV21-1|15|few
TGTGCCAGCAGCAAAGAGGAGGGGCTCCACACTGAAGCTTTCTTT
CASSKEEGLHTEAFF
>-|TRBJ2-3|TRBV5-6|14|-
TGTGCCAGCAGCTTGACAGCTAACACAGATACGCAGTATTTT
CASSLTANTDTQYF
>TRBD1|TRBJ2-6|TRBV6-1|15|-
TGTGCCGCACACACAGGGGGCGCTGGGGCCAACGTCCTGACTTTC
CAAHTGGAGANVLTF
>TRBD1|TRBJ2-3|TRBV7-8|16|-
TGTGCCAGCAGCTTAGTTTGGGACAGTACCACAGATACGCAGTATTTT
CASSLVWDSTTDTQYF
>TRBD1|TRBJ2-1|TRBV5-1|16|-
TGCGCCAGCAGCTTGGCCTTGGGACAGTACTACAATGAGCAGTTCTTC
CASSLALGQYYNEQFF
>TRBD1|TRBJ2-1|TRBV14|15|-
TGTGCCAGCAGCCCCGGACAGGGGTCCTACAATGAGCAGTTCTTC
CASSPGQGSYNEQFF